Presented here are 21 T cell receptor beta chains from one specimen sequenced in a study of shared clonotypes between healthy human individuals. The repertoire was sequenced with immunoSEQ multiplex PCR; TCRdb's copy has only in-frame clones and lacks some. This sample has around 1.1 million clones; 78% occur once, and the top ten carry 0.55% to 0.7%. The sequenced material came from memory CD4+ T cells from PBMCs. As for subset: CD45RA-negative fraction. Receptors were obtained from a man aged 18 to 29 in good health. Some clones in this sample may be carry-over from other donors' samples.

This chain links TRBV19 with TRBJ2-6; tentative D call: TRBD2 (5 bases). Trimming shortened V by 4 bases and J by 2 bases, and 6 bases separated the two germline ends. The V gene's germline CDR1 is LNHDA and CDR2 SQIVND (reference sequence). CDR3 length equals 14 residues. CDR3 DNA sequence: TGTGCCAGTAGTAGGGAGACTGGGGCCAACGTCCTGACTTTC. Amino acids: CASSRETGANVLTF. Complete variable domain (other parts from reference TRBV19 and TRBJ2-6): DGGITQSPKYLFRKEGQNVTLSCEQNLNHDAMYWYRQDPGQGLRLIYYSQIVNDFQKGDIAEGYSVSREKKESFPLTVTSAQKNPTAFYLCASSRETGANVLTFGAGSRLTVL.

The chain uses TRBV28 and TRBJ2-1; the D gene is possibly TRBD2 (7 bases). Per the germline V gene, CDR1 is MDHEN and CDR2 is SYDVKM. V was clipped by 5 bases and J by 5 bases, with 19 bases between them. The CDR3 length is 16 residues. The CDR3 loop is CASSILGGAQNNEQFF. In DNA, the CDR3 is TGTGCCAGCAGTATCCTTGGGGGGGCACAGAACAATGAGCAGTTCTTC.

The CDR3 DNA reads TGTGCCAGCAGCGTCGACAGGGCCGGCACCGGGGAGCTGTTTTTT. Its translation is CASSVDRAGTGELFF. The rearrangement links TRBV7-3 to TRBJ2-2; TRBD1 matches at 7 bases. The germline V gene encodes CDR1 SGHTA and CDR2 FQGTGA. The CDR3 covers 15 residues. V lost 5 bases and J lost 4; bases outside the gene matches: 7.

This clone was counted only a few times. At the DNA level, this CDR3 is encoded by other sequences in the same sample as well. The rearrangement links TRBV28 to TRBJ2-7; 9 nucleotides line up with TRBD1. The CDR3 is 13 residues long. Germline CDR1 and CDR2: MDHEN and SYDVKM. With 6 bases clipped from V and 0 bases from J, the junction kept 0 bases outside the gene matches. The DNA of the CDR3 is TGTGCCAGCAGGACAGGGGGCTCCTACGAGCAGTACTTC. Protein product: CASRTGGSYEQYF.

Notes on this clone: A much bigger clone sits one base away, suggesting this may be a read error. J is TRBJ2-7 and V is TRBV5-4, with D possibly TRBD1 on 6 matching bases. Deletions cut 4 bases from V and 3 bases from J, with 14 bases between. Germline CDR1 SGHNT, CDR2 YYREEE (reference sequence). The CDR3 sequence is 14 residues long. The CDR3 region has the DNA TGTGCCAGCAGCGCTAGACAGGAGATCTACGAGCAGTACTTC. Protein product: CASSARQEIYEQYF. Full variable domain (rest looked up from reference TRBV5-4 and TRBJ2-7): ETGVTQSPTHLIKTRGQQVTLRCSSQSGHNTVSWYQQALGQGPQFIFQYYREEENGRGNFPPRFSGLQFPNYSSELNVNALELDDSALYLCASSARQEIYEQYFGPGTRLTVT.

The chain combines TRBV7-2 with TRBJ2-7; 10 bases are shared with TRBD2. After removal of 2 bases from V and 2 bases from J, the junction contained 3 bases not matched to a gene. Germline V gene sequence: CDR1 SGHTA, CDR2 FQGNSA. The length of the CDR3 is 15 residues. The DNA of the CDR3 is TGTGCCAGCAGCTTAACTAGCGGGACCACCTACGAGCAGTACTTC. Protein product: CASSLTSGTTYEQYF.

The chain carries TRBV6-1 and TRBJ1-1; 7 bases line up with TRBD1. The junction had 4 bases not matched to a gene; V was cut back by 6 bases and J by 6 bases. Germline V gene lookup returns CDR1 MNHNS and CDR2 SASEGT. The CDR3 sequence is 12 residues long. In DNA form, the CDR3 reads TGTGCCAGCAGGACAGGGATCCCTGAAGCTTTCTTT. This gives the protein CASRTGIPEAFF.

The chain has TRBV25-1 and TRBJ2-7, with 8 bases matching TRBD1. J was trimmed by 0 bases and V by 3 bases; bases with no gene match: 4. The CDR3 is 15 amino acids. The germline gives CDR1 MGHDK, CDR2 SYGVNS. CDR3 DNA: TGTGCCAGCAGTGACGCCGGGACAGGCTCCTACGAGCAGTACTTC. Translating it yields CASSDAGTGSYEQYF.

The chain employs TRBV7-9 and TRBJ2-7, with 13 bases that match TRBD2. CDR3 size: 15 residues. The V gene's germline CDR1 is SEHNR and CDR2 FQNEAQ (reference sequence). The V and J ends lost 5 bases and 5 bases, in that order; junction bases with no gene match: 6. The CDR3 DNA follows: TGTGCCAGCAGCGAACTAGCGGGAGGGCTGCACGAGCAGTACTTC. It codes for CASSELAGGLHEQYF.

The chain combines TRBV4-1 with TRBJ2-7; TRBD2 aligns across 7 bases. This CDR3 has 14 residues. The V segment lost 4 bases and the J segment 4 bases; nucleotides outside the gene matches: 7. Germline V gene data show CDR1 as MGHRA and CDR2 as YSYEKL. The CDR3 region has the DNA TGCGCCAGCAGCCGCGGGCTAGCGGATTACGAGCAGTACTTC. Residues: CASSRGLADYEQYF.

The CDR3 sequence: CSGRRGEGTEAFF. The CDR3 nucleotides are TGCAGCGGGCGGAGGGGGGAAGGCACTGAAGCTTTCTTT. The V call is TRBV29-1, the J call TRBJ1-1, with a tentative D call TRBD1 (6 bases). CDR3 length: 13 amino acids. V was shortened by 7 bases and J by 4 bases, with 16 bases between the two germline ends. Germline V gene sequence: CDR1 SQVTM, CDR2 ANQGSEA.

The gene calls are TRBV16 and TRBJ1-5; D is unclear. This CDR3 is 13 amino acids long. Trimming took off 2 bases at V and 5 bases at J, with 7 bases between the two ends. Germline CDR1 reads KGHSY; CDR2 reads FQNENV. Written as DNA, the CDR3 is TGTGCCAGCAGCCAAGTACTGGATCAGCCCCAGCATTTT. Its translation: CASSQVLDQPQHF.

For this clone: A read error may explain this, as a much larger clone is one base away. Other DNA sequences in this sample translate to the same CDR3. The CDR3 DNA is TGTGCCAGCAGGGGGACGGGGAATCAGCCCCAGCATTTT. It encodes CASRGTGNQPQHF. The genes are TRBV6-1 and TRBJ1-5; TRBD1 is a possible D gene (5 bases). Trimming pared 6 bases from V and 4 bases from J, leaving 10 bases between. Looked up from germline, CDR1 is MNHNS and CDR2 is SASEGT. The CDR3 has 13 residues.

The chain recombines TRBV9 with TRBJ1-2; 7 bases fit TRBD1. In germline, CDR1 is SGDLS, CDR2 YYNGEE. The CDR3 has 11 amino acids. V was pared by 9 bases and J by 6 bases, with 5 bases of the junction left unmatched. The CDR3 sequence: CATQGVDGYTF. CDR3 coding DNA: TGTGCCACCCAGGGGGTCGATGGCTACACCTTC.

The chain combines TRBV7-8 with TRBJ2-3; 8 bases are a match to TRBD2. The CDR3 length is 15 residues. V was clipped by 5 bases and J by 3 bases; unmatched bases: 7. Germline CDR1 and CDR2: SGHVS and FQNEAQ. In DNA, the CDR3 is TGTGCCAGCAGCGAGCGGGAGATCTCTACAGATACGCAGTATTTT. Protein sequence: CASSEREISTDTQYF.

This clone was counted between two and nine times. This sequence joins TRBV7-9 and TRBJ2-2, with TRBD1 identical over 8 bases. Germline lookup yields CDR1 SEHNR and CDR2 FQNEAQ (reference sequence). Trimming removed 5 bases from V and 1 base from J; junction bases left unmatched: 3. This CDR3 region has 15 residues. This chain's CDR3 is CASSPTGGNTGELFF. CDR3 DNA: TGTGCCAGCAGCCCTACAGGGGGGAACACCGGGGAGCTGTTTTTT.

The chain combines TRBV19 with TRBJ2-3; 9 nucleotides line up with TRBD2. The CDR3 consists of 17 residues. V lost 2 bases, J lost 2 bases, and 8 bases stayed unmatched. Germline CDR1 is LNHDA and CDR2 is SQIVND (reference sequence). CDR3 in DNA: TGTGCCAGTAGTATAATGAGACTAGCGGAGCACACAGATACGCAGTATTTT. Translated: CASSIMRLAEHTDTQYF.

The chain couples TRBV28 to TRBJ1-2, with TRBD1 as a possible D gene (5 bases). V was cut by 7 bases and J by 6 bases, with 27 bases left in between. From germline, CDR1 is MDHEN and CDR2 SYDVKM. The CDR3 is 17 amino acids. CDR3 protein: CASTPSLGRTLPNGYTF. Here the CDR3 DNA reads TGTGCCAGCACCCCCAGCTTAGGCAGGACACTTCCTAATGGCTACACCTTC.

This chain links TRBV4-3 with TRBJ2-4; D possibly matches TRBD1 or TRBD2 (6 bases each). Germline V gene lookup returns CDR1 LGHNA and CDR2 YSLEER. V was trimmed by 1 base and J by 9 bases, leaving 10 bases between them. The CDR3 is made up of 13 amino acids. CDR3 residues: CASSQGLGGIQYF. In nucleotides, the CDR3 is TGCGCCAGCAGCCAAGGACTAGGGGGCATTCAGTACTTC.

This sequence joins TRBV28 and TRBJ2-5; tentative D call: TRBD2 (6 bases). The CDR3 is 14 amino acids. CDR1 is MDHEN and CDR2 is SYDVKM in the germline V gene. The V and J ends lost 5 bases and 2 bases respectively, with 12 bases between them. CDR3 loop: CASSVRLAQETQYF. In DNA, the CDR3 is TGTGCCAGCAGTGTCCGGCTAGCGCAAGAGACCCAGTACTTC.

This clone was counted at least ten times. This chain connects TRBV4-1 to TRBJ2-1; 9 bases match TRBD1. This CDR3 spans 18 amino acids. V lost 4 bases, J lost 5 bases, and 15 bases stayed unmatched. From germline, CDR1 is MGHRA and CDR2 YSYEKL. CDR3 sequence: CASSPRYAGTGNHNEQFF. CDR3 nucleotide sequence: TGCGCCAGCAGCCCCCGTTACGCCGGGACAGGGAACCACAATGAGCAGTTCTTC.